The clone carrying this TCR beta chain was seen repeatedly, ten times or more. The source of the sample is a study of neurological immune-mediated disorders. TCRdb fed the 5' RACE reads into MiXCR, producing one record per CDR3 protein. Seen here are 55,000 to 75,000 distinct CDR3 sequences, 4% to 6% observed once, and the top ten hold less than 3.5%. From germline, CDR1 is MNHEY and CDR2 SVGAGI. With 4 bases removed from V and 3 bases from J, the gap between germline ends came to 6 bases. This CDR3 comprises 13 residues. Stored at -80 C, 2 million PBMCs were the source of the unsorted libraries. The origin of this receptor is a woman between 25 and 40 years old with multiple sclerosis. The chain couples TRBV6-5 to TRBJ2-2, with TRBD2 as a possible D gene (6 bases). The material sequenced was PBMCs. The CDR3 nucleotides are TGTGCCAGCAGTTGGGACTACACCGGGGAGCTGTTTTTT. Translation gives CASSWDYTGELFF.